The rows below give T cell receptor beta chains drawn from one sample of a study of T cell responses to AZD1222 COVID-19 vaccine. This table comes from immunoSEQ multiplex PCR, and its TCRdb copy is limited to in-frame clones, with some not included. The table shows 100,000 to 150,000 clones, with about 79% occurring only once. The sequencing used peripheral blood, collected 28 days after the second AZD1222 dose. All receptors derive from an adult who received the AZD1222 COVID-19 vaccine. Both conserved end residues are part of each CDR3. The D gene is left open where the match is weak. Rows may omit the clone size; those that give it use once, few, many or a size class.

v_gene,abundance,j_gene,len,d_gene,CDR3aa,CDR3nt
TRBV11-3,once,TRBJ1-1,12,NA,CASSKGDAEAFF,TGTGCCAGCAGCAAGGGTGACGCTGAAGCTTTCTTT
TRBV28,NA,TRBJ1-4,18,TRBD1,CASSPLRGGPTGNEKLFF,TGTGCCAGCAGTCCCCTTCGTGGGGGGCCGACAGGGAATGAAAAACTGTTTTTT
TRBV9,NA,TRBJ1-5,19,TRBD1,CASSVVVCCRGQGNQPQHF,TGTGCCAGCAGCGTAGTAGTATGTTGCAGGGGGCAGGGCAATCAGCCCCAGCATTTT
TRBV18,NA,TRBJ1-1,15,TRBD1,CASSPPKGANTEAFF,TGTGCCAGCTCACCACCGAAGGGGGCGAACACTGAAGCTTTCTTT
TRBV6-5,NA,TRBJ1-2,11,NA,CASGDGGAYTF,TGTGCCTCCGGGGACGGGGGGGCCTACACCTTC
TRBV7-8,NA,TRBJ2-5,12,NA,CASSPVPQTQYF,TGTGCCAGCAGCCCGGTCCCGCAGACCCAGTACTTC
TRBV27,once,TRBJ2-7,14,NA,CASSLERGAYEQYF,TGTGCCAGCAGTTTGGAGCGAGGGGCCTACGAGCAGTACTTC
TRBV6-6,few,TRBJ2-7,15,NA,CAALPTGQVDYEQYF,TGTGCCGCTCTCCCAACGGGGCAGGTCGATTACGAGCAGTACTTC
TRBV5-8,NA,TRBJ1-4,11,NA,CASSLVHVLFF,TGTGCCAGCAGCTTGGTACATGTGCTGTTTTTT
TRBV5-8,NA,TRBJ2-5,14,TRBD1,CASSLGQGQETQYF,TGTGCCAGCAGCTTGGGACAGGGTCAAGAGACCCAGTACTTC
TRBV15,NA,TRBJ2-3,13,NA,CATSREYTDTQYF,TGTGCCACCAGCAGAGAATACACAGATACGCAGTATTTT
TRBV28,once,TRBJ1-1,18,NA,CASSPGVWRTQRGTEAFF,TGTGCCAGCAGTCCCGGGGTGTGGAGGACCCAAAGGGGGACTGAAGCTTTCTTT
TRBV4-3,once,TRBJ2-5,14,TRBD2,CASSQGGFQETQYF,TGCGCCAGCAGCCAGGGGGGGTTCCAAGAGACCCAGTACTTC
TRBV19,NA,TRBJ2-7,16,TRBD1,CASSIATGGFTYEQYF,TGTGCCAGTAGTATCGCTACAGGGGGCTTTACCTACGAGCAGTACTTC
TRBV5-1,NA,TRBJ2-7,14,NA,CASSSTLQGIQQYF,TGCGCCAGCAGCTCTACTCTACAGGGAATACAGCAGTACTTC
TRBV24-1,once,TRBJ2-3,14,NA,CATSRGYSTDTQYF,TGTGCCACCTCTCGGGGGTATAGCACAGATACGCAGTATTTT
TRBV10-1,NA,TRBJ2-7,14,TRBD1,CASSDNRGNYEQYF,TGCGCCAGCAGTGACAACAGGGGGAACTACGAGCAGTACTTC
TRBV9,NA,TRBJ2-3,16,NA,CASSSSPGVGTDTQYF,TGTGCCAGCAGCTCATCCCCCGGGGTGGGCACAGATACGCAGTATTTT
TRBV29-1,NA,TRBJ1-2,13,TRBD1,CSVGQGEMRGYTF,TGCAGCGTAGGACAGGGGGAAATGCGGGGCTACACCTTC
TRBV24-1,NA,TRBJ1-2,16,NA,CATKMTRRKQNYGYTF,TGTGCCACCAAAATGACAAGACGAAAACAAAACTATGGCTACACCTTC
TRBV5-6,NA,TRBJ2-2,16,NA,CASIASRRGDTGELFF,TGTGCCAGCATCGCCTCCCGCAGGGGGGACACCGGGGAGCTGTTTTTT
TRBV15,NA,TRBJ1-5,15,NA,CATSRDEGAGQPQHF,TGTGCCACCAGCAGAGACGAGGGCGCAGGGCAGCCCCAGCATTTT
TRBV29-1,NA,TRBJ1-2,11,NA,CSVPPGGGYTF,TGCAGCGTTCCGCCAGGTGGTGGCTACACCTTC
TRBV11-1,NA,TRBJ2-5,11,NA,CASSSPETQYF,TGTGCCAGCAGCTCTCCGGAGACCCAGTACTTC
TRBV13,few,TRBJ1-3,18,TRBD1,CASSHADPVTGPGNTIYF,TGTGCCAGCAGCCACGCGGACCCCGTGACAGGGCCTGGAAACACCATATATTTT
TRBV4-1,NA,TRBJ1-2,15,NA,CASSLHTGDNYGYTF,TGCGCCAGCAGCCTACATACAGGAGACAACTATGGCTACACCTTC
TRBV20-1,NA,TRBJ2-3,12,NA,CSASIGADTQYF,TGCAGTGCTAGTATCGGTGCAGATACGCAGTATTTT
TRBV7-2,NA,TRBJ1-3,16,NA,CASSRSRVDSGNTIYF,TGTGCCAGCAGCAGGAGCAGGGTAGACTCTGGAAACACCATATATTTT
TRBV18,NA,TRBJ2-7,11,NA,CASSPDHEQYF,TGTGCCAGCTCACCAGACCACGAGCAGTACTTC
TRBV5-1,NA,TRBJ2-7,14,TRBD1,CASRTGTGDYEQYF,TGCGCCAGCAGGACCGGGACAGGGGACTACGAGCAGTACTTC
TRBV5-1,NA,TRBJ2-7,13,TRBD1,CASATGGGYEQYF,TGCGCCAGCGCGACAGGGGGAGGCTACGAGCAGTACTTC
TRBV2,NA,TRBJ1-1,14,TRBD1,CASGGQVGGTEAFF,TGTGCCAGCGGGGGACAGGTAGGGGGAACTGAAGCTTTCTTT
TRBV10-1,NA,TRBJ1-4,16,TRBD1,CASSRQGARGNEKLFF,TGCGCCAGCAGTAGACAGGGGGCGCGGGGTAATGAAAAACTGTTTTTT
TRBV9,NA,TRBJ1-2,16,NA,CASSEGRGISFRGYTF,TGTGCCAGCAGTGAAGGGAGAGGGATCAGCTTCCGTGGCTACACCTTC
TRBV6-5,NA,TRBJ1-5,14,TRBD1,CASSRTGSNQPQHF,TGTGCCAGCAGCCGGACAGGGAGCAATCAGCCCCAGCATTTT
TRBV7-6,NA,TRBJ1-2,15,TRBD1,CASSLGTEGAYGYTF,TGTGCCAGCAGCCTGGGGACAGAAGGAGCCTATGGCTACACCTTC
TRBV3-1/TRBV3-2,NA,TRBJ1-3,16,NA,CASSQTRGTTGNTIYF,TGTGCCAGCAGCCAAACCAGGGGTACTACTGGAAACACCATATATTTT
TRBV6-2/TRBV6-3,NA,TRBJ2-2,13,NA,CASSRAPSGELFF,TGTGCCAGCAGTCGGGCTCCTTCCGGGGAGCTGTTTTTT
TRBV10-2,many,TRBJ2-2,13,NA,CASSEQNTGELFF,TGCGCCAGCAGTGAACAGAACACCGGGGAGCTGTTTTTT
TRBV18,NA,TRBJ1-5,13,NA,CASSPGLGEPQHF,TGTGCCAGCTCACCAGGGTTAGGGGAGCCCCAGCATTTT
TRBV27,NA,TRBJ1-1,14,NA,CASSFQTVNTEAFF,TGTGCCAGCAGTTTCCAGACAGTTAACACTGAAGCTTTCTTT
TRBV27,NA,TRBJ2-7,13,NA,CASSLGNDYEQYF,TGTGCCAGCAGTTTGGGTAATGACTACGAGCAGTACTTC
TRBV6-5,NA,TRBJ1-2,13,TRBD1,CASRRDRAEGYTF,TGTGCCAGCAGACGAGACAGGGCTGAGGGCTACACCTTC
TRBV4-3,NA,TRBJ2-7,16,TRBD1,CASSRHSGTGNYEQYF,TGCGCCAGCAGCCGTCACTCCGGGACAGGGAACTACGAGCAGTACTTC
TRBV7-2,few,TRBJ2-7,16,TRBD2,CASSFLAGGPAYEQYF,TGTGCCAGCAGCTTCCTTGCGGGGGGCCCCGCCTACGAGCAGTACTTC
TRBV18,NA,TRBJ1-2,15,NA,CASSGVLRVDYGYTF,TGTGCCAGCTCAGGGGTCCTTCGGGTGGACTATGGCTACACCTTC
TRBV11-2,once,TRBJ1-2,14,NA,CASSSGGLGYGYTF,TGTGCCAGCAGCTCCGGTGGACTTGGCTATGGCTACACCTTC
TRBV28,NA,TRBJ1-5,14,NA,CASSPIDGNQPQHF,TGTGCCAGCAGTCCCATAGACGGGAATCAGCCCCAGCATTTT
TRBV29-1,NA,TRBJ1-1,13,NA,CSFWGDKNTEAFF,TGCAGCTTCTGGGGGGACAAGAACACTGAAGCTTTCTTT
TRBV3-1/TRBV3-2,NA,TRBJ2-1,15,NA,CASSRDQSEHNEQFF,TGTGCCAGCAGCCGGGACCAGAGTGAACACAATGAGCAGTTCTTC
TRBV2,NA,TRBJ2-7,14,NA,CASSDQGGSYEQYF,TGTGCCAGCAGCGATCAGGGGGGGTCCTACGAGCAGTACTTC
TRBV15,once,TRBJ1-6,15,NA,CATSRMTAKGSPLHF,TGTGCCACCAGCAGAATGACGGCGAAGGGGTCACCCCTCCACTTT